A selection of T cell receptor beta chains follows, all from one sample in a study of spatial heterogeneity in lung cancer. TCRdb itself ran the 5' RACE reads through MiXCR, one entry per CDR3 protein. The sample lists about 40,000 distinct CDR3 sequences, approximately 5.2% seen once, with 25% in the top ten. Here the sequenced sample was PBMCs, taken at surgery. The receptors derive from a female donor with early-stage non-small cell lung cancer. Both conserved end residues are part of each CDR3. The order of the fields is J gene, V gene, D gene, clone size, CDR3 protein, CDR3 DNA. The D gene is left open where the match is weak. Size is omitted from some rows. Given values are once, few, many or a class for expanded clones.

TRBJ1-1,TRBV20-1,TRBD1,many,CSARTPGGRRYTEAFF,TGCAGTGCTAGGACCCCAGGGGGCCGGAGGTACACTGAAGCTTTCTTT
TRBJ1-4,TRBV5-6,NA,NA,CASSLAATLGRDEKLFF,TGTGCCAGCAGCTTGGCAGCGACGCTGGGGAGGGATGAAAAACTGTTTTTT
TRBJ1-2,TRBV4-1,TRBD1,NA,CTSSQEQGALGSLGYTF,TGCACCAGCAGCCAAGAACAGGGGGCTCTTGGGTCTCTAGGCTACACCTTC
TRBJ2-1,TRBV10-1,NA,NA,CASSEGTRSYNEQFF,TGCGCCAGCAGTGAGGGGACCCGTTCCTACAATGAGCAGTTCTTC
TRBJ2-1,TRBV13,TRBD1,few,CASRKGTGIGRGNEQFF,TGTGCCAGCCGTAAGGGGACAGGGATAGGACGCGGGAATGAGCAGTTCTTC
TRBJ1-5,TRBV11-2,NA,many,CASSLGDARNQPQHF,TGTGCCAGCAGCCTAGGGGATGCCCGGAATCAGCCCCAGCATTTT
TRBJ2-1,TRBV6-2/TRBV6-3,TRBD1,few,CASSWDSSYNEQFF,TGTGCCAGCAGTTGGGACAGCTCCTACAATGAGCAGTTCTTC
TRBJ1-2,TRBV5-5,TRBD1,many,CASSLGGTGRYGYTF,TGTGCCAGCAGCTTAGGAGGGACAGGGAGGTATGGCTACACCTTC
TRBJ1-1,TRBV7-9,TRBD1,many,CASSWTGADKAFF,TGTGCCAGCAGCTGGACAGGGGCAGATAAGGCTTTCTTT
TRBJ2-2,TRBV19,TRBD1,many,CASSPHAQGATGELFF,TGTGCCAGTAGTCCCCACGCACAGGGGGCGACCGGGGAGCTGTTTTTT
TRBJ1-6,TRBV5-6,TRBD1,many,CASSSGQGAPNSPLHF,TGTGCCAGCAGCTCCGGACAGGGGGCGCCTAATTCACCCCTCCACTTT
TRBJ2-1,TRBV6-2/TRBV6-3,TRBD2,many,CASSPSLGGGNNEQFF,TGTGCCAGCAGTCCCTCCCTGGGCGGGGGAAACAATGAGCAGTTCTTC
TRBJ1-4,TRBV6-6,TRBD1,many,CASKVTGQNEKLFF,TGTGCCAGCAAGGTGACAGGGCAAAATGAAAAACTGTTTTTT
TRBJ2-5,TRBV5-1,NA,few,CASSLADGETQYF,TGCGCCAGCAGCTTGGCCGACGGGGAGACCCAGTACTTC
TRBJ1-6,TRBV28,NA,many,CASSFDVVSSPLHF,TGTGCCAGCAGTTTTGACGTGGTTAGTTCACCCCTCCACTTT
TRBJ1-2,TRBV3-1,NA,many,CASSQGGVNYGYTF,TGTGCCAGCAGCCAAGGAGGAGTCAACTATGGCTACACCTTC
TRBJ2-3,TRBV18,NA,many,CASSPSDTQYF,TGTGCCAGCTCACCATCAGATACGCAGTATTTT
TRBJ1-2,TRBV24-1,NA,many,CATSHPGGPTNYGYTF,TGTGCCACCAGTCATCCCGGGGGACCTACTAACTATGGCTACACCTTC
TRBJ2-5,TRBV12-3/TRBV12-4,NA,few,CASTSRGVGEGQYF,TGTGCCAGCACCTCAAGGGGAGTGGGAGAGGGCCAGTACTTC
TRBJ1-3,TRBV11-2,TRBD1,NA,CASRQLRGRSGNTIYF,TGTGCCAGCAGACAACTCAGGGGGCGCAGTGGAAACACCATATATTTT
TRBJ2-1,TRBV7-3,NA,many,CASSPIGGHEQFF,TGTGCCAGCAGCCCTATAGGGGGTCATGAGCAGTTCTTC
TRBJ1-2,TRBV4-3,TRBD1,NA,CASSHGTEANYGYTF,TGCGCCAGCAGCCACGGGACAGAAGCTAACTATGGCTACACCTTC
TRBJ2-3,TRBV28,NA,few,CASSLLGGTDTQYF,TGTGCCAGCAGTTTATTAGGTGGCACAGATACGCAGTATTTT
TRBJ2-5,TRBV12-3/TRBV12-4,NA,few,CASSYRTQGGEYF,TGTGCCAGCAGTTACCGAACACAGGGAGGGGAGTACTTC
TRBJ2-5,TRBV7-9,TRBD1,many,CASSRTKGAVMGQETQYF,TGTGCCAGCAGCCGAACAAAGGGGGCCGTGATGGGGCAAGAGACCCAGTACTTC
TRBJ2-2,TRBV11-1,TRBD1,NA,CASSLGQGGNTRELFF,TGTGCCAGCAGCTTAGGACAGGGTGGGAACACCAGGGAGCTGTTTTTT
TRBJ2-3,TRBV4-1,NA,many,CASSQDRGRDTQYF,TGCGCCAGCAGCCAAGATCGGGGGAGAGATACGCAGTATTTT
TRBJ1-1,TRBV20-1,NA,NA,CSASAGRMNTEAFF,TGCAGTGCTAGCGCAGGACGGATGAACACTGAAGCTTTCTTT
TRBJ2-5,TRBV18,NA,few,CASSPPWEETQYF,TGTGCCAGCTCACCACCGTGGGAAGAGACCCAGTACTTC
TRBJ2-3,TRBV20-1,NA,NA,CSARNSMSTDTQYF,TGCAGTGCTAGAAATAGCATGAGCACAGATACGCAGTATTTT
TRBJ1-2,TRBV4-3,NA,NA,CASSQDTGFYGYTF,TGCGCCAGCAGCCAGGATACAGGGTTCTATGGCTACACCTTC
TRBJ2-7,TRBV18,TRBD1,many,CASSPTRQGAREQYF,TGTGCCAGCTCACCTACGCGCCAGGGGGCAAGAGAGCAGTACTTC
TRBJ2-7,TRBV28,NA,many,CASNNYRVGSYEQYF,TGTGCCAGCAACAATTACCGAGTCGGATCCTACGAGCAGTACTTC
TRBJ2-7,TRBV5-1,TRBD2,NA,CASSLDSGGYEQYF,TGCGCCAGCAGCTTGGACAGCGGGGGCTACGAGCAGTACTTC
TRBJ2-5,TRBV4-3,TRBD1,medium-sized,CASSQMTGEETQYF,TGCGCCAGCAGCCAGATGACAGGGGAAGAGACCCAGTACTTC
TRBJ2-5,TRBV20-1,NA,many,CSAGDLQETQYF,TGCAGTGCCGGGGACTTACAAGAGACCCAGTACTTC
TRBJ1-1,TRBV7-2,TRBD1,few,CASSWGTGLNTEAFF,TGTGCCAGCAGCTGGGGGACAGGGCTGAACACTGAAGCTTTCTTT
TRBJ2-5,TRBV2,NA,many,CAGGTYQETQYF,TGTGCCGGGGGGACCTACCAAGAGACCCAGTACTTC
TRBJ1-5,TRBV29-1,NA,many,CSVARAYNQPQHF,TGCAGCGTTGCCCGGGCCTACAATCAGCCCCAGCATTTT
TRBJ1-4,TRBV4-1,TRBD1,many,CASSPWTGRVATNEKLFF,TGCGCCAGCAGCCCATGGACAGGGAGGGTTGCAACTAATGAAAAACTGTTTTTT
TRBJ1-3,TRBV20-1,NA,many,CSARPIGNTIYF,TGCAGTGCTAGACCGATAGGAAACACCATATATTTT
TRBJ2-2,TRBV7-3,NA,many,CASSLTQSWTGELFF,TGTGCCAGCAGCTTAACGCAATCGTGGACCGGGGAGCTGTTTTTT
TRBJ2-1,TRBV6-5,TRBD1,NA,CASSDLGQGSYNEQFF,TGTGCCAGCAGTGACCTGGGACAGGGCTCCTACAATGAGCAGTTCTTC
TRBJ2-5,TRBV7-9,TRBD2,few,CASSPPGLAGAETQYF,TGTGCCAGCAGCCCACCGGGACTAGCGGGGGCAGAGACCCAGTACTTC
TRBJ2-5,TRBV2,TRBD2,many,CASSRTSGGAYETQYF,TGTGCCAGCAGTCGGACTAGCGGGGGGGCCTATGAGACCCAGTACTTC
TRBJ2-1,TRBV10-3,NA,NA,CAISESAIPGMFF,TGTGCCATCAGTGAGTCGGCGATACCCGGGATGTTCTTC
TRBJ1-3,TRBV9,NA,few,CASSVWGGSGNTIYF,TGTGCCAGCAGCGTATGGGGAGGCTCTGGAAACACCATATATTTT
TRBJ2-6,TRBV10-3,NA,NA,CAISEGSSSGANVLTF,TGTGCCATCAGTGAAGGCAGTAGCTCTGGGGCCAACGTCCTGACTTTC
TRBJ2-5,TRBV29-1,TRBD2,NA,CSVDSLAGGGETQYF,TGCAGCGTTGACTCCCTAGCGGGGGGAGGTGAGACCCAGTACTTC
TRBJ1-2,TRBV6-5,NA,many,CASSSDMGYYGYTF,TGTGCCAGCAGTTCCGACATGGGGTACTATGGCTACACCTTC
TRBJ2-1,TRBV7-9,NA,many,CASSNWDRNEQFF,TGTGCCAGCAGCAATTGGGACCGCAATGAGCAGTTCTTC
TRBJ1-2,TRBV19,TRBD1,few,CASSSRQGYNYGYTF,TGTGCCAGTAGTTCCCGACAGGGGTATAACTATGGCTACACCTTC
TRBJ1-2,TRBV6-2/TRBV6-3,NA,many,CASSYSIRVLNYGYTF,TGTGCCAGCAGTTACTCGATTCGGGTGCTCAACTATGGCTACACCTTC
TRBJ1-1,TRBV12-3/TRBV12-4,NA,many,CASRHRSNTEAFF,TGTGCCAGCAGACACAGGTCGAACACTGAAGCTTTCTTT
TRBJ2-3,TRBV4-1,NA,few,CASSQDLGARGTTDTQYF,TGCGCCAGCAGCCAAGATCTTGGTGCTCGGGGAACCACAGATACGCAGTATTTT